Below are 22 T cell receptor beta chains sequenced from a single sample in a study of CD8+CD57+ T cells in acquired aplastic anemia. Genomic DNA served as template for TCR beta VDJ and CDR3 profiling. TCRdb used MiXCR to reprocess the reads, holding one entry per CDR3 protein. The sample records about 190,000 distinct CDR3 sequences, roughly 56% being singletons. Sequencing used sorted CD4+, CD8+, or CD8+CD57+ T cells (not recorded which) from PBMCs. These receptors were obtained from a human donor in good health, serving as a control.

This clonotype came up many times. The rearrangement uses TRBV7-2 and TRBJ2-5; 9 bases are a match to TRBD2. J was trimmed by 4 bases and V by 9 bases; bases with no gene match: 9. CDR1 is SGHTA and CDR2 is FQGNSA in the germline V gene. CDR3 length: 14 amino acids. The CDR3 spells CASGAGGAGETQYF. Written as DNA, the CDR3 is TGTGCCAGTGGGGCGGGGGGGGCGGGAGAGACCCAGTACTTC.

This clonotype showed up just a few times. This chain joins TRBV18 and TRBJ1-1; TRBD1 agrees at 9 bases. Germline V gene lookup returns CDR1 KGHSH and CDR2 LQKENI. The CDR3 loop spans 16 amino acids. The junction had 8 bases not matched to a gene; V was cut back by 2 bases and J by 4 bases. CDR3 amino acids: CASSPWAGQGITEAFF. In DNA form, the CDR3 reads TGTGCCAGCTCACCATGGGCGGGACAGGGTATCACTGAAGCTTTCTTT.

The chain links TRBV5-1 to TRBJ2-1, with TRBD1 matching over 9 bases. The CDR3 has 14 amino acids. Germline V gene data show CDR1 as SGHRS and CDR2 as YFSETQ. With V trimmed by 5 bases and J by 8 bases, 8 bases remained unmatched. The CDR3 spells CASRRTGVGDEQFF. CDR3 DNA: TGCGCCAGCAGGAGGACAGGGGTCGGTGATGAGCAGTTCTTC.

This clonotype has at least ten counts. The rearrangement links TRBV7-2 to TRBJ2-1; 9 bases align to TRBD2. The CDR3 length is 15 residues. With 5 bases clipped from V and 5 bases from J, the junction kept 7 bases outside the gene matches. Germline assignment: CDR1 SGHTA and CDR2 FQGNSA. CDR3 DNA: TGTGCCAGCAGCCCCTTAGCGGGGGTCCACAATGAGCAGTTCTTC. Protein product: CASSPLAGVHNEQFF.

The rearrangement uses TRBV7-2 and TRBJ2-3; 12 nucleotides match TRBD1. CDR3 size: 19 residues. Germline values: CDR1 SGHTA, CDR2 FQGNSA. V shed 7 bases, J shed 1 base, and the junction held 15 bases outside the gene matches. The CDR3 sequence is CASNSPGTGGRGGTDTQYF. CDR3 sequence (DNA): TGTGCCAGCAATTCTCCCGGGACAGGGGGCCGAGGGGGCACAGATACGCAGTATTTT.

The chain links TRBV24-1 to TRBJ2-5, with D perhaps TRBD1 (6 bases). This CDR3 spans 13 amino acids. The germline V and J ends were trimmed by 5 bases and 5 bases, with 11 bases remaining between them. Per germline, CDR1 KGHDR and CDR2 SFDVKD. The DNA of the CDR3 is TGTGCCACCAGTGTCCAGGGGCGGGAGACCCAGTACTTC. Its protein product is CATSVQGRETQYF.

This clonotype was found many times. The chain uses TRBV7-2 and TRBJ1-1, with a tentative D call TRBD1 (5 bases). Germline V gene sequence: CDR1 SGHTA, CDR2 FQGNSA. The V and J ends lost 7 bases and 5 bases respectively, with 17 bases between them. The CDR3 runs to 14 residues. CDR3 amino acids: CASNRDSFGTEAFF. CDR3 DNA sequence: TGTGCCAGCAACCGCGACAGCTTCGGGACTGAAGCTTTCTTT.

The gene calls are TRBV2 and TRBJ2-7, with D uncertain. Trimming stripped 6 bases from V and 7 bases from J, with 10 bases between. This CDR3 is 11 amino acids long. In germline, CDR1 is SNHLY, CDR2 FYNNEI. The CDR3 spells CASSLSREQYF. In nucleotides, the CDR3 is TGTGCCAGCAGCCTTAGTCGGGAGCAGTACTTC.

The chain joins TRBV2 to TRBJ1-2; D is ambiguous. V lost 2 bases to trimming and J lost 3 bases, with 7 bases between them. The CDR3 has 13 residues. Germline CDR1 reads SNHLY; CDR2 reads FYNNEI. The CDR3 coding sequence is TGTGCCAGCAGTGAAAACAGCCACTATGGCTACACCTTC. It encodes CASSENSHYGYTF. The whole variable domain, filled in from reference TRBV2 and TRBJ1-2, reads EPEVTQTPSHQVTQMGQEVILRCVPISNHLYFYWYRQILGQKVEFLVSFYNNEISEKSEIFDDQFSVERPDGSNFTLKIRSTKLEDSAMYFCASSENSHYGYTFGSGTRLTVV.

The rearrangement uses TRBV25-1 and TRBJ2-3; possibly TRBD2 for D (6 bases). The CDR3 is 16 residues long. V was shortened by 5 bases and J by 6 bases, with 21 bases between the two germline ends. Germline V gene data show CDR1 as MGHDK and CDR2 as SYGVNS. This chain's CDR3 is CASSPWDSPTSDTQYF. As DNA, the CDR3 is TGTGCCAGCAGTCCCTGGGACTCCCCCACCTCCGATACGCAGTATTTT.

As DNA, the CDR3 is TGCGCCAGCAGGAGGGCAGGGGACCAAGAGACTGAAGCTTTCTTT. This codes for CASRRAGDQETEAFF. The chain carries TRBV5-1 and TRBJ1-1; D might be TRBD1 (6 bases). This CDR3 is 15 amino acids long. Germline CDR1 reads SGHRS; CDR2 reads YFSETQ. V shed 5 bases and J shed 5 bases, with 19 bases lying between them.

In this sample, this clonotype turned up many times. The CDR3 sequence is CASSMGQINTIYF. In DNA, the CDR3 is TGTGCCAGCAGCATGGGACAGATAAACACCATATATTTT. The chain joins TRBV5-5 to TRBJ1-3; 7 nucleotides line up with TRBD1. Germline V lookup: CDR1 SGHKS, CDR2 YYEKEE (reference sequence). There are 13 residues in the CDR3. J lost 6 bases, V lost 4 bases, and 4 bases had no gene match.

This rearrangement joins TRBV25-1 to TRBJ2-7; no clear D gene. CDR1 and CDR2 (germline): MGHDK, SYGVNS. The CDR3 is 13 residues long. V lost 6 bases and J lost 2, with 11 bases in between. The CDR3 nucleotides read TGTGCCAGCAGCCTCAAACCCCCCTACGAGCAGTACTTC. Protein product: CASSLKPPYEQYF.

The rearrangement joins TRBV10-3 to TRBJ2-5; no definite D call. This CDR3 has 12 amino acids. Germline V gives CDR1 ENHRY, CDR2 SYGVKD. Trimming took off 10 bases at V and 2 bases at J, with 11 bases between the two ends. CDR3 residues: CATSDPQETQYF. CDR3 sequence (DNA): TGTGCCACTTCGGACCCGCAAGAGACCCAGTACTTC.

The rearrangement joins TRBV25-1 to TRBJ1-1; 7 bases map to TRBD1. This CDR3 has 15 residues. V gave up 2 bases and J gave up 6 bases; unmatched junction bases: 9. Germline-derived CDR1 and CDR2 are MGHDK and SYGVNS. The CDR3 is CASSEAIGGEAEAFF. CDR3 nucleotide sequence: TGTGCCAGCAGTGAAGCGATAGGGGGCGAGGCTGAAGCTTTCTTT.

This clonotype showed up just a few times. This clone may be a read error of a much larger clone one base away. Given the absence of the conserved phenylalanine or tryptophan at the CDR3 end, a read error is likely. The J gene is TRBJ2-1, the V gene TRBV5-1; possibly TRBD2 for D (6 bases). CDR1 is SGHRS, CDR2 YFSETQ, per germline. This CDR3 comprises 15 residues. The germline V and J ends were trimmed by 2 bases and 5 bases, with 14 bases remaining between them. The CDR3: CASSLNGGTHNEQFL. The CDR3 DNA reads as TGCGCCAGCAGCTTAAATGGGGGGACTCACAATGAGCAGTTCCTC.

This clonotype was counted many times. The CDR3 coding sequence is TGTGCCAGCAGCTTAATCGAGCGGGGGGGAGGTGAGCAGTTCTTC. As protein: CASSLIERGGGEQFF. The chain joins TRBV7-3 to TRBJ2-1; 10 bases map to TRBD2. This CDR3 contains 15 residues. The junction had 6 bases not matched to a gene; V was cut back by 1 base and J by 9 bases. The germline V gene encodes CDR1 SGHTA and CDR2 FQGTGA.

CDR3 coding DNA: TGTGCCAGCAGCCAAGATCGGTTAGTACAGCATTTT. Residues: CASSQDRLVQHF. The rearrangement links TRBV9 to TRBJ1-5; D is unresolved. V lost 4 bases and J lost 13, with 15 bases in between. The CDR3 length is 12 residues. Looked up from germline, CDR1 is SGDLS and CDR2 is YYNGEE.

The chain is built from TRBV9 and TRBJ2-7; TRBD1 might be the D (6 bases). Germline loops: CDR1 SGDLS, CDR2 YYNGEE. The CDR3 spans 17 residues. With 3 bases removed from V and 5 bases from J, the gap between germline ends came to 24 bases. CDR3 amino acids: CASSGGAIGAGVDEQYF. The CDR3 nucleotides read TGTGCCAGCAGCGGAGGGGCAATAGGGGCAGGGGTCGACGAGCAGTACTTC.

This chain connects TRBV29-1 to TRBJ2-7, with 7 positions matching TRBD1. This CDR3 has 14 residues. In germline, CDR1 is SQVTM, CDR2 ANQGSEA. After removal of 4 bases from V and 0 bases from J, the junction contained 6 bases not matched to a gene. This chain's CDR3 is CSVGDWDSSYEQYF. CDR3 sequence (DNA): TGCAGCGTTGGAGACTGGGACAGCTCCTACGAGCAGTACTTC.

The rearrangement uses TRBV5-4 and TRBJ2-6, with unresolved D. The V gene's germline CDR1 is SGHNT and CDR2 YYREEE (reference sequence). This CDR3 has 15 amino acids. Between the trimmed V and J ends, which lost 1 base and 2 bases, there was a span of 7 bases. This chain's CDR3 is CASSLWGAGANVLTF. As DNA, the CDR3 is TGTGCCAGCAGCTTGTGGGGTGCTGGGGCCAACGTCCTGACTTTC.

A word on this clonotype: One junction end disagrees with the germline gene, perhaps due to a read error. The chain joins TRBV2 to TRBJ1-5; D perhaps matches TRBD1 (5 bases). This CDR3 contains 13 residues. The germline V gene encodes CDR1 SNHLY and CDR2 FYNNEI. This CDR3 is CASSGRGRYDFNF. CDR3 DNA: TGTGCCAGCAGTGGAAGGGGTCGGTATGATTTCAATTTT.